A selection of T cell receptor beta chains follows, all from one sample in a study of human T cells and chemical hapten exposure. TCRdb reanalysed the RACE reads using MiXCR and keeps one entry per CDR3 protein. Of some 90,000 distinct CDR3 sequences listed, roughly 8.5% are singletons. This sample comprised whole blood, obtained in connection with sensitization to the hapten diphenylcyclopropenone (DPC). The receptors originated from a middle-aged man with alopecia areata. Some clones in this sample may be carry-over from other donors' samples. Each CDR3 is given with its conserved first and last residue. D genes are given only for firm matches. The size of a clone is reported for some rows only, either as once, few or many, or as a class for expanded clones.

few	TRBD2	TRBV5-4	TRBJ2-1	CASSFTAGTSLNEQFF	TGTGCCAGCAGCTTTACCGCCGGGACTAGCCTCAATGAGCAGTTCTTC
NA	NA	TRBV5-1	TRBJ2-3	CASSALTRTDTQYF	TGCGCCAGCAGCGCACTGACTCGCACAGATACGCAGTATTTT
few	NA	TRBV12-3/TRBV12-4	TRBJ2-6	CASSSGATGANVLTF	TGTGCCAGCAGTTCGGGGGCGACCGGGGCCAACGTCCTGACTTTC
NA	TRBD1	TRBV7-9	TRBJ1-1	CASSTDRGSTEAFF	TGTGCCAGCAGTACGGACAGGGGCAGTACTGAAGCTTTCTTT
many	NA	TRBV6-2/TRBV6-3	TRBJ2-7	CASRPQGGDEQYF	TGTGCCAGCAGACCACAGGGAGGCGACGAGCAGTACTTC
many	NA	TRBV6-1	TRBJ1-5	CASSVSRVPDIGNQPQHF	TGTGCCAGCAGTGTGAGCAGGGTTCCGGATATTGGCAATCAGCCCCAGCATTTT
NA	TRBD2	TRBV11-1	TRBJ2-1	CASSLRLAGNEQFF	TGTGCCAGCAGCTTAAGGCTAGCGGGAAATGAGCAGTTCTTC
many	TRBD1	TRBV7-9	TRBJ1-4	CASSWDSTSNEKLFF	TGTGCCAGCAGTTGGGACAGTACTTCTAATGAAAAACTGTTTTTT
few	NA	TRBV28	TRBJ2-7	CASSFGSASGSYEQYF	TGTGCCAGCAGTTTTGGTAGTGCCTCCGGGTCCTACGAGCAGTACTTC
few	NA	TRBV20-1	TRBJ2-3	CSASGSHTVADTQYF	TGCAGTGCTAGTGGGAGTCATACAGTGGCAGATACGCAGTATTTT
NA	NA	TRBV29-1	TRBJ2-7	CSVGPGSSYEQYF	TGCAGCGTTGGGCCGGGGTCCTCCTACGAGCAGTACTTC
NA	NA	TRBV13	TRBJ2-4	CASSLGQGTNIQYF	TGTGCCAGCAGCTTAGGACAGGGTACGAACATTCAGTACTTC
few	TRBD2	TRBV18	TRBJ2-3	CASSPPASGNTDTQYF	TGTGCCAGCTCACCACCGGCTAGCGGGAACACAGATACGCAGTATTTT
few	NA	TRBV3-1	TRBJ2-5	CASSVPKGGYQETQYF	TGTGCCAGCAGCGTGCCCAAGGGAGGATACCAAGAGACCCAGTACTTC
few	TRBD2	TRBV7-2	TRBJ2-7	CASRLGLAGPYEQYF	TGTGCCAGCAGACTAGGACTAGCGGGGCCCTACGAGCAGTACTTC
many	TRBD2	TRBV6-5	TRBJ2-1	CASSRTRKFDEQFF	TGTGCCAGCAGTCGGACTAGAAAATTCGATGAGCAGTTCTTC